This is a list of T cell receptor beta chains from one sample in a study of blood T cells in healthy people across ages. TCRdb fed the 5' RACE reads into MiXCR, producing one record per CDR3 protein. The top ten hold more than 4% of the sample, which has around 1,600,000 distinct CDR3 sequences, 42% seen once. The sample consisted of blood. The receptors were gathered from a woman aged 18-29 years in good health. The CDR3 runs from the conserved cysteine through the conserved F or W. Each record gives: CDR3 length, clone size, V gene, J gene, D gene, CDR3 protein, CDR3 DNA. A D gene is named only where the DNA matches it firmly. Clone size is stated in some rows and not others, as once, few, many or a class when expanded.

>16|NA|TRBV20-1|TRBJ2-3|TRBD2
CSASPPGLAVNEAQYF
TGCAGTGCTAGTCCTCCGGGACTAGCGGTAAATGAGGCGCAGTATTTT
>14|NA|TRBV7-3|TRBJ2-3|NA
CASSSEVYTDTQYF
TGTGCCAGCAGCTCGGAGGTTTACACAGATACGCAGTATTTT
>15|NA|TRBV20-1|TRBJ2-1|TRBD2
CSARHLGSGVDEQFF
TGCAGTGCTAGACACCTGGGTAGCGGGGTAGATGAGCAGTTCTTC
>14|few|TRBV6-2/TRBV6-3|TRBJ2-7|TRBD1
CASSDTGVAYEQYF
TGTGCCAGCAGTGATACAGGGGTAGCCTACGAGCAGTACTTC
>17|NA|TRBV9|TRBJ2-1|NA
CAGSVAGAGTSYNEQFF
TGTGCCGGCAGCGTAGCTGGGGCGGGGACCTCCTACAATGAGCAGTTCTTC
>13|NA|TRBV6-2/TRBV6-3|TRBJ2-1|TRBD1
CAIRDSSYNEQFF
TGTGCCATCAGGGACAGCTCCTACAATGAGCAGTTCTTC
>16|NA|TRBV4-3|TRBJ2-7|TRBD2
CASSQESGRASHEQYF
TGCGCCAGCAGCCAAGAAAGTGGGAGGGCCTCCCACGAGCAGTACTTC
>13|few|TRBV27|TRBJ1-2|TRBD1
CATGDREGYGYTF
TGTGCCACTGGGGACAGGGAAGGCTATGGCTACACCTTC
>15|few|TRBV12-3/TRBV12-4|TRBJ2-2|NA
CASSLAPPNTGELFF
TGTGCCAGCAGTTTGGCTCCCCCGAACACCGGGGAGCTGTTTTTT
>15|NA|TRBV7-2|TRBJ1-6|NA
CASSYKGRINSPLHF
TGTGCCAGCAGCTACAAGGGGCGAATTAATTCACCCCTCCACTTT
>15|many|TRBV7-2|TRBJ2-6|NA
CASSLVRSGANVLTF
TGTGCCAGCAGCTTAGTACGCTCTGGGGCCAACGTCCTGACTTTC
>13|NA|TRBV15|TRBJ1-1|NA
CATSSNVFAEAFF
TGTGCCACCAGCTCGAATGTTTTTGCTGAAGCTTTCTTT
>13|NA|TRBV12-3/TRBV12-4|TRBJ1-5|TRBD1
CASREQGDQPQHF
TGTGCCAGCAGAGAACAGGGGGATCAGCCCCAGCATTTT
>11|NA|TRBV29-1|TRBJ2-7|NA
CSVGSPGEQYF
TGCAGCGTTGGGAGTCCTGGCGAGCAGTACTTC
>14|few|TRBV4-3|TRBJ2-7|NA
CASSQDGGVDEQYF
TGCGCCAGCAGCCAAGATGGGGGAGTCGACGAGCAGTACTTC
>15|few|TRBV7-2|TRBJ2-3|TRBD2
CASSLLASGGDTQYF
TGTGCCAGCAGCTTATTGGCTAGCGGGGGGGATACGCAGTATTTT
>16|NA|TRBV9|TRBJ2-2|NA
CASSFRRQGPAGELFF
TGTGCCAGCAGCTTCAGAAGGCAGGGCCCCGCCGGGGAGCTGTTTTTT
>14|many|TRBV12-3/TRBV12-4|TRBJ1-5|NA
CASSQDQGNQPQHF
TGTGCCAGCAGCCAGGACCAGGGAAATCAGCCCCAGCATTTT
>16|NA|TRBV3-1|TRBJ2-3|TRBD2
CASSQGLAGGPATQYF
TGTGCCAGCAGCCAAGGCCTAGCGGGAGGGCCTGCTACGCAGTATTTT
>10|many|TRBV7-2|TRBJ2-1|NA
CASRGNEQFF
TGCGCCAGCCGGGGGAATGAGCAGTTCTTC
>13|NA|TRBV12-3/TRBV12-4|TRBJ2-3|NA
CASSLEGRDTQYF
TGTGCCAGCAGTTTAGAGGGTAGAGATACGCAGTATTTT
>14|few|TRBV7-2|TRBJ2-5|NA
CASSVAAIQETQYF
TGTGCCAGCAGCGTAGCGGCAATCCAAGAGACCCAGTACTTC
>14|once|TRBV4-3|TRBJ2-3|TRBD2
CAGSHGTSGYTQYF
TGCGCCGGCAGCCACGGGACTAGCGGGTATACGCAGTATTTT
>12|NA|TRBV5-1|TRBJ2-3|TRBD1
CASSFGQGLQYF
TGCGCCAGCAGCTTTGGACAGGGCTTGCAGTATTTT
>15|few|TRBV12-3/TRBV12-4|TRBJ2-5|NA
CASSFIGGGRETQYF
TGTGCCAGCAGCTTCATCGGGGGCGGAAGAGAGACCCAGTACTTC
>15|NA|TRBV12-3/TRBV12-4|TRBJ2-7|TRBD1
CASSPNRQGIHEQYF
TGTGCCAGCAGTCCAAACCGACAGGGTATCCACGAGCAGTACTTC
>14|NA|TRBV10-3|TRBJ2-7|NA
CAISGGGAGYEQYF
TGTGCCATCAGTGGAGGAGGGGCGGGCTACGAGCAGTACTTC
>16|few|TRBV11-2|TRBJ1-1|TRBD1
CASSKWGQGEETEAFF
TGTGCCAGCAGCAAGTGGGGACAGGGCGAGGAGACTGAAGCTTTCTTT
>16|NA|TRBV18|TRBJ1-1|NA
CASSPPGGDVNTEAFF
TGTGCCAGCTCACCACCGGGAGGGGACGTGAACACTGAAGCTTTCTTT
>13|NA|TRBV6-4|TRBJ1-2|NA
CASRGGEGYGYTF
TGTGCCAGCAGGGGCGGGGAGGGTTATGGCTACACCTTC
>14|few|TRBV27|TRBJ1-4|TRBD1
CASSTTGGREKLFF
TGTGCCAGCAGTACGACAGGGGGCCGTGAAAAACTGTTTTTT
>18|NA|TRBV3-1|TRBJ2-1|TRBD2
CASSQEGTSLNLYNEQFF
TGTGCCAGCAGCCAAGAAGGGACTAGCCTCAATCTCTACAATGAGCAGTTCTTC
>14|NA|TRBV27|TRBJ1-5|NA
CASATLSGNQPQHF
TGTGCCAGCGCTACGCTCTCGGGCAATCAGCCCCAGCATTTT
>14|NA|TRBV9|TRBJ2-2|NA
CASSVRNRGRELFF
TGTGCCAGCAGCGTAAGGAATCGGGGCCGGGAGCTGTTTTTT
>14|NA|TRBV20-1|TRBJ2-3|TRBD2
CSAQHSGGPDTQYF
TGCAGTGCGCAGCATAGCGGGGGGCCCGATACGCAGTATTTT
>13|NA|TRBV30|TRBJ2-7|NA
CARRRHRGYEQYF
TGTGCCCGCCGTCGACACCGGGGCTACGAGCAGTACTTC
>13|NA|TRBV7-7|TRBJ2-1|NA
CASSSSNFAEQFF
TGTGCTAGCAGCTCGAGCAATTTCGCTGAGCAGTTCTTC
>15|NA|TRBV20-1|TRBJ2-1|TRBD2
CSARDGGLASNEQFF
TGCAGTGCTAGAGATGGGGGACTAGCATCTAATGAGCAGTTCTTC
>16|NA|TRBV6-4|TRBJ2-7|TRBD1
CARRNSGTGAYNEQYF
TGTGCCAGAAGGAACTCCGGGACAGGGGCCTACAATGAGCAGTACTTC
>15|few|TRBV10-3|TRBJ2-6|NA
CAIRAPTSGANVLTF
TGTGCCATCAGGGCACCGACCTCTGGGGCCAACGTCCTGACTTTC
>13|few|TRBV29-1|TRBJ2-5|NA
CSVEWQYQETQYF
TGCAGCGTTGAATGGCAGTACCAAGAGACCCAGTACTTC
>14|NA|TRBV20-1|TRBJ2-5|NA
CSAIGGANQETQYF
TGCAGTGCTATTGGCGGCGCCAACCAAGAGACCCAGTACTTC
>17|NA|TRBV7-2|TRBJ2-2|NA
CASSFTYRGGNTGELFF
TGTGCCAGCAGCTTTACGTACAGGGGGGGGAACACCGGGGAGCTGTTTTTT
>13|few|TRBV9|TRBJ2-5|NA
CASTRGPQETQYF
TGTGCCAGCACGAGGGGCCCCCAAGAGACCCAGTACTTC
>15|NA|TRBV6-6|TRBJ2-1|TRBD1
CASLRAGQGVNEQFF
TGTGCCAGCCTCCGAGCGGGACAGGGGGTCAATGAGCAGTTCTTC
>14|few|TRBV13|TRBJ2-5|NA
CASSLWGMSETQYF
TGTGCCAGCAGCTTATGGGGGATGTCGGAGACCCAGTACTTC
>13|NA|TRBV5-1|TRBJ1-2|NA
CASRIRESRGYTF
TGCGCCAGCAGGATCCGGGAGTCTCGAGGCTACACCTTC
>17|NA|TRBV20-1|TRBJ2-5|TRBD2
CSARAPRTSGVRYEQYF
TGCAGTGCTAGAGCTCCCAGGACTAGCGGGGTTCGGTATGAGCAGTACTTC